A selection of T cell receptor beta chains follows, all from one sample in a study of Ad26.COV2.S vaccination and SARS-CoV-2 variants. TCRdb's table, derived via immunoSEQ multiplex PCR, lists solely in-frame clones and lacks some. The sample shows approximately 480,000 clones, around 90% of them seen only once. This specimen consisted of peripheral blood, obtained in a trial of Ad26.COV2.S vaccine versus placebo. These receptors were obtained from a person aged 18-60 years who received the Ad26.COV2.S COVID-19 vaccine or a placebo. The CDR3 runs from the conserved cysteine through the conserved F or W. Fields, in order: CDR3 length, D gene, J gene, V gene, clone size, CDR3 protein, CDR3 DNA. D genes are given only for firm matches. The size of a clone is reported for some rows only, either as once, few or many, or as a class for expanded clones.

16	-	TRBJ2-2	TRBV19	-	CASSIGPATNTGELFF	TGTGCCAGTAGTATAGGGCCGGCTACGAACACCGGGGAGCTGTTTTTT
12	-	TRBJ2-7	TRBV14	few	CASSSKFGEQYF	TGTGCCAGCAGCTCCAAGTTTGGCGAGCAGTACTTC
15	-	TRBJ1-3	TRBV9	-	CASSVRSGPGNTIYF	TGTGCCAGCAGCGTAAGGTCGGGTCCGGGAAACACCATATATTTT
13	TRBD1	TRBJ1-2	TRBV2	-	CASSRTGTYGYTF	TGTGCCAGCAGCCGGACAGGGACCTATGGCTACACCTTC
18	TRBD1	TRBJ2-6	TRBV6-2/TRBV6-3	-	CASSSTGARVSGANVLTF	TGTGCCAGCAGTTCCACAGGGGCGAGAGTCTCTGGGGCCAACGTCCTGACTTTC
16	-	TRBJ2-3	TRBV9	-	CASSGRPELGPDTQYF	TGTGCCAGCAGTGGGAGACCAGAATTGGGCCCAGATACGCAGTATTTT
11	-	TRBJ2-3	TRBV6-5	once	CASKAGQPQYF	TGTGCCAGCAAGGCGGGACAACCGCAGTATTTT
11	-	TRBJ2-2	TRBV29-1	once	CSVPSTGELFF	TGCAGCGTCCCTTCAACCGGGGAGCTGTTTTTT
16	TRBD2	TRBJ2-1	TRBV30	-	CAWSEIPAGGPYEQFF	TGTGCCTGGAGTGAAATCCCTGCGGGAGGGCCCTATGAGCAGTTCTTC
12	-	TRBJ2-7	TRBV24-1	-	CATSDLEDEQYF	TGTGCCACCAGTGATTTAGAGGACGAGCAGTACTTC
18	TRBD1	TRBJ1-5	TRBV28	-	CASSSSSGGAYGNQPQHF	TGTGCCAGCAGTTCATCATCAGGGGGCGCGTATGGCAATCAGCCCCAGCATTTT
11	-	TRBJ2-7	TRBV13	-	CASSFGPEQYF	TGTGCCAGCAGCTTTGGCCCCGAGCAGTACTTC
14	TRBD2	TRBJ2-7	TRBV4-2	-	CASSQLAGVYEQYF	TGTGCCAGCAGCCAACTAGCGGGAGTATACGAGCAGTACTTC
14	-	TRBJ1-1	TRBV28	-	CASSSWDKRTEAFF	TGTGCCAGCAGTTCATGGGACAAAAGGACTGAAGCTTTCTTT
13	-	TRBJ2-7	TRBV5-4	-	CASTSRGGHEQYF	TGTGCCAGCACCTCCCGCGGGGGCCACGAGCAGTACTTC
18	TRBD2	TRBJ2-1	TRBV7-2	few	CASSLARASGGSYNEQFF	TGTGCCAGCAGCTTAGCGCGGGCTAGCGGGGGATCCTACAATGAGCAGTTCTTC
12	-	TRBJ2-1	TRBV11-2	few	CASTSGRREQFF	TGTGCCAGCACCTCTGGGAGGCGGGAGCAGTTCTTC
14	-	TRBJ1-5	TRBV19	-	CASNANGGRQPQHF	TGTGCCAGTAACGCAAACGGGGGGCGCCAGCCCCAGCATTTT
16	TRBD1	TRBJ1-1	TRBV7-2	-	CASSSRQGLGNTEAFF	TGTGCCAGCAGCTCTAGACAGGGGTTGGGGAACACTGAAGCTTTCTTT
14	TRBD1	TRBJ2-5	TRBV6-5	-	CASSYDTRGETQYF	TGTGCCAGCAGTTACGATACCAGGGGGGAGACCCAGTACTTC
17	TRBD2	TRBJ2-7	TRBV7-2	-	CASSSGLAGVGAYEQYF	TGTGCCAGCAGCTCGGGACTAGCGGGAGTTGGGGCCTACGAGCAGTACTTC
16	TRBD1	TRBJ1-2	TRBV7-2	-	CASSPEQGGINYGYTF	TGTGCCAGCAGCCCTGAACAGGGGGGCATTAACTATGGCTACACCTTC
15	TRBD1	TRBJ2-7	TRBV4-1	-	CASSQAGTGVYEQYF	TGCGCCAGCAGCCAAGCCGGGACAGGGGTCTACGAGCAGTACTTC